This TCR beta chain emerged from a study of post-analysis software for immune sequencing data. The study, taken as a whole, reports: Controls had significantly higher normalized Chao1 diversity than multiple sclerosis patients. With TRBV5-6, TRBV5-1 and TRBV20-1 included, five TRBV segments were more frequent in patients than in controls.

This clonotype was counted between two and nine times. Antigen: not known. One end of the junction is discordant with germline, which a read error may explain. The germline gives CDR1 SSHAT, CDR2 FNYEAQ (reference sequence). The CDR3 loop spans 16 amino acids. Unique molecular identifiers had been added to the TCR beta cDNA libraries. TCRdb processed the PCR reads anew with MiXCR; each CDR3 protein has one entry. The sample carries more than 450,000 distinct CDR3 sequences, roughly 40% recorded once. The TCR originated in a girl between 5 and 17 years old with multiple sclerosis. This chain uses TRBV7-7 with TRBJ2-7; 9 bases agree with TRBD2. The material sequenced was blood. This chain's CDR3 is CASSLVGREGSYEQYF. The CDR3 DNA follows: TGTGCTAGCAGCTTAGTTGGGCGGGAGGGCTCCTACGAGCAGTACTTC. The full variable domain, with the rest looked up from reference TRBV7-7 and TRBJ2-7, is GAGVSQSPRYKVTKRGQDVTLRCDPISSHATLYWYQQALGQGPEFLTYFNYEAQPDKSGLPSDRFSAERPEGSISTLTIQRTEQRDSAMYRCASSLVGREGSYEQYFGPGTRLTVT.